This T cell receptor beta chain stems from a study of blood T cell repertoires in COVID-19. Whole-study context: Some COVID-19 samples were acute and others convalescent; all came from the United States, Italy and Spain. Sources were T cells, B-cell-depleted T cells, or PBMCs; the material itself was cDNA or gDNA.

This clone was seen only a few times. This CDR3 comprises 13 residues. Germline V lookup: CDR1 SGHNT, CDR2 YYREEE (reference sequence). V lost 4 bases, J lost 1 base, and 8 bases lay in between. Original data processing: Researchers report that nucleated cell counts were estimated from reference gene primer amplification. Clones were read by immunoSEQ multiplex PCR, and TCRdb kept only the in-frame ones, dropping some. V and J calls and clone size follow that table, whereas D and trimming were derived from the DNA. This table holds under 200,000 clones, approximately 90% found once. The sequenced sample consisted of peripheral blood. This clonotype was obtained from a man aged 18 to 30 with active or convalescent COVID-19. J is TRBJ1-1 and V is TRBV5-4; possibly TRBD1 for D (5 bases). This CDR3 reads CASSRGSNTEAFF. In DNA form, the CDR3 reads TGTGCCAGCAGCAGGGGTTCGAACACTGAAGCTTTCTTT.